This T cell receptor (beta chain) comes out of a study of T cell repertoires in cytomegalovirus infection. Study-level background: Peptides in the study included HLA-C-restricted and HLA-B-restricted CMV epitopes. Through public TCR beta signatures, both CMV infection and matching HLA type were indicated. Findings and limits, study-wide: In two of eight donors, the top clonotype was HLA-C-restricted CMV-specific. The cumulative frequency of public TCR beta families distinguished individuals who carried CMV together with the relevant HLA.

TCRdb reanalysed the reads using MiXCR and keeps one entry per CDR3 protein. This table has just under 500,000 distinct CDR3 sequences, roughly 34% appearing once. In regard to this clonotype: The antigen is undetermined.

V lost 4 bases, J lost 1 base, and 17 bases lay in between. The CDR3 spans 16 residues. Per germline, CDR1 DFQATT and CDR2 SNEGSKA (reference sequence). The source was cultured PBMCs, collected from culture after CMV antigen stimulation. This clonotype was sampled from a human donor in good health (CMV status not recorded). Some clones in this sample may be carry-over from other donors' samples. The chain carries TRBV20-1 and TRBJ1-5; tentative D call: TRBD1 (6 bases). The CDR3 DNA follows: TGCAGTGCTATGACTTGGGGGACACCGAGCAATCAGCCCCAGCATTTT. Protein: CSAMTWGTPSNQPQHF.